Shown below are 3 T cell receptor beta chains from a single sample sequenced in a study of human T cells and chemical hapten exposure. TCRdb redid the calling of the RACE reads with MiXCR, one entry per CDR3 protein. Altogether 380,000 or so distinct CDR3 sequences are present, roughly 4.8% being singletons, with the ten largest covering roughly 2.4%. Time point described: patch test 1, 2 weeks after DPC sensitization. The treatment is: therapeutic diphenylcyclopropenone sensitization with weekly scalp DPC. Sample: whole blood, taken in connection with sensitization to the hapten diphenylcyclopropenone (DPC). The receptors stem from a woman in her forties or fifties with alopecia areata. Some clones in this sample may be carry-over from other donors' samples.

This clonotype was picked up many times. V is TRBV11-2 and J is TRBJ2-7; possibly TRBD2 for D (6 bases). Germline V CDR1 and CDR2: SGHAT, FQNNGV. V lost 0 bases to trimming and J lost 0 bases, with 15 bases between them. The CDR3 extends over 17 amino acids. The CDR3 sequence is CASSLDLGSGSSYEQYF. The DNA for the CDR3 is TGTGCCAGCAGCTTAGATCTCGGTAGCGGTTCCTCCTACGAGCAGTACTTC.

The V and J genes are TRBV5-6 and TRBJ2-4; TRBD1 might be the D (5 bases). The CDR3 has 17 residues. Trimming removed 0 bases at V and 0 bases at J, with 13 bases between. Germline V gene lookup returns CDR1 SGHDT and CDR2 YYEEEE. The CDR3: CASSLGIGALAKNIQYF. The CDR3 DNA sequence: TGTGCCAGCAGCTTGGGGATAGGGGCCCTAGCCAAAAACATTCAGTACTTC.

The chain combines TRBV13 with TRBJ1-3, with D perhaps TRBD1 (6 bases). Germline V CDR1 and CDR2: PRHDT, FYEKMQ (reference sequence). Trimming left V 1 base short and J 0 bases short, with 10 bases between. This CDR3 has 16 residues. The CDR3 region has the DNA TGTGCCAGCAGCTTAGCCACAGGGCTCTCTGGAAACACCATATATTTT. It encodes CASSLATGLSGNTIYF.